Listed below are T cell receptor beta chains from one sample, sequenced in a study of PD-1 blockade in classical Hodgkin lymphoma. This table comes from immunoSEQ multiplex PCR, and its TCRdb copy is limited to in-frame clones, with some not included. In the table there are 25,000 to 30,000 clones, nearly 80% of which are singletons. This specimen was peripheral blood mononuclear cells (PBMCs), taken before the second cycle of nivolumab. These receptors came from a human donor with classical Hodgkin lymphoma. The CDR3 runs from the conserved cysteine through the conserved F or W. A D gene is named only where the DNA matches it firmly. Clone size is given for some rows only: seen once, a few or many times, or a class if the clone is expanded.

TRBD1 NA TRBJ2-7 TRBV9 CASSAGLGQGMNEQYF
TRBD1 once TRBJ2-2 TRBV12-5 CASGLVGYRDRDDTGELFF
TRBD1 NA TRBJ2-7 TRBV6-1 CASRGQGAFHEQYF
TRBD1 NA TRBJ1-1 TRBV27 CASSWTGNTEAFF
NA NA TRBJ1-6 TRBV6-6 CASSLSYNSPLHF
NA few TRBJ1-5 TRBV19 CASSLRNQPQHF
TRBD2 NA TRBJ2-3 TRBV7-2 CASSPGLAGNTQYF
NA NA TRBJ1-5 TRBV6-1 CASSPPTDSNQPQHF
NA NA TRBJ1-1 TRBV11-3 CASSHTETEAFF
TRBD1 NA TRBJ2-7 TRBV7-3 CASSASGTGRIYEQYF
TRBD1 once TRBJ1-1 TRBV18 CASSRGQGETEAFF
NA NA TRBJ1-1 TRBV2 CASSPQGQRPEAFF
NA NA TRBJ1-2 TRBV19 CASTLSQGKANYGYTF
TRBD2 NA TRBJ2-3 TRBV29-1 CSAVDSGGTTDTQYF
NA NA TRBJ2-7 TRBV5-3 CARAGVYEQYF
TRBD1 NA TRBJ1-1 TRBV2 CASSTQTGGNTEAFF
TRBD1 NA TRBJ1-6 TRBV5-4 CASSLERTGVALHF
NA NA TRBJ2-7 TRBV5-1 CASSLEGYEQYF
TRBD1 NA TRBJ2-1 TRBV27 CASSFGRGTGYNEQFF
NA NA TRBJ2-5 TRBV7-2 CASSLGGTLWRETQYF
TRBD2 NA TRBJ2-1 TRBV19 CASSTSGVDNEQFF
NA NA TRBJ2-5 TRBV6-1 CASSEAGVETQYF
NA NA TRBJ1-1 TRBV11-3 CASSLGREAFF
NA NA TRBJ2-3 TRBV27 CASQGRGTILSTDTQYF
NA NA TRBJ1-1 TRBV28 CASTRGDLGTEAFF
NA NA TRBJ1-2 TRBV5-1 CASSPDSTYGYTF